This T cell receptor (beta chain) originates from a study of blood T cell repertoires in COVID-19 (dated by TCRdb to 2020 to 2021). In the study overall: Collaborator samples came from the United States, Italy and Spain and covered acute and convalescent phases of COVID-19. The material from the prospective study consisted of cDNA or gDNA derived from T cells, B-cell-depleted T cells, or PBMCs. Deeply sampled blood TCRbeta repertoires from subjects exposed to, actively infected with, or recovered from COVID-19 were included in the dataset. The repertoires were released in a freely available public database intended as a resource for research on the immune response to SARS-CoV-2. Samples came from the ongoing ImmuneRACE study (first 160 participants) plus 1,254 subjects from 6 global collaborators. Nearly every sample came with metadata listing a de-identified subject ID, COVID-19 status, age in years and sex. Where available, HLA class I and class II types were taken from metadata supplied by the sample provider and were not determined by assay-based typing.

Participants in the prospective study were aged about 18 to 100 years, lived in some 24 United States geographic areas, and enrolled through a virtual design. In the prospective study, participants were assigned to cohorts based on the clinical history participants reported in a screening survey and a study questionnaire. Each participant in the prospective study had whole blood, serum and a nasopharyngeal or oropharyngeal swab collected by mobile phlebotomists. Additional blood draws and questionnaires over an approximately two-month period could optionally be provided by prospective study participants. Blood samples from the prospective study were shipped frozen or at room temperature prior to DNA extraction. TCRbeta CDR3 regions were amplified from genomic DNA using the immunoSEQ Assay, a bias-controlled multiplex PCR. From the authors' description of their analysis: Nucleated cell counts per sample were estimated from amplification of reference gene primers within the assay. Sequence reads were collapsed and filtered to measure the absolute abundance of every unique TCRbeta CDR3 rearrangement. Productive Simpson clonality was computed per sample as the square root of Simpson's diversity index over productive rearrangements. This immuneACCESS table, as held by TCRdb, lists in-frame sequences with V and J called but not all clones. Of the missing ones, under half trace to an unresolved V gene in checked studies; the others have no known cause. D and trimming were read from the DNA, whereas the V and J calls and clone size are those reported in that table. The sample has some 140,000 clones on record, almost 85% of them singletons. 5.5% of the sample is taken by the ten largest.

What the authors observed across the whole study: The amount of clinical and demographic metadata varied by source and participant and was provided uncurated.

This clone was observed a handful of times. What this receptor recognizes is not known. It has no much larger one-base neighbor in the sample; base qualities were not kept. V was cut back by 1 base and J by 2 bases, leaving a gap of 14 bases between them. Including the terminal cysteine and phenylalanine, the CDR3 comprises 16 residues. The DNA shown is the 48-base CDR3, in frame from base 1. Taken from the germline V gene (reference sequence), the CDR1 and CDR2 loops are MNHEY and SMNVEV. The receptor chain draws on TRBV27 and TRBJ1-1; there is no confident call for the D gene. The sequence was obtained from a man between 40 and 49 years old with acute COVID-19. Specimen: PBMCs or T cells enriched from blood (not recorded which). The nucleotide sequence reads as follows: TGTGCCAGCAGTTTATGGTGGGGAGGGCTAAACACTGAAGCTTTCTTT. Protein translation: CASSLWWGGLNTEAFF.